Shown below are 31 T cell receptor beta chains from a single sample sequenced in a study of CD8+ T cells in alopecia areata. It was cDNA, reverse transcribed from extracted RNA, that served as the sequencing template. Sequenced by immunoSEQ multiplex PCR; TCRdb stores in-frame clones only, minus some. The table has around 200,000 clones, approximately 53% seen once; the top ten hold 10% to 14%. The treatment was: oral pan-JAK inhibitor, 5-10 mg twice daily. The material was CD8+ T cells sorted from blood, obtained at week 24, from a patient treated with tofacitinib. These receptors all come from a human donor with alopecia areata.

The CDR3 nucleotides read TGTGCCTGGAGTGTATCCCCGACAGGGGAGTTAGGATACACCTTC. The encoded protein is CAWSVSPTGELGYTF. V usage is TRBV30 and J usage is TRBJ1-2; 8 nucleotides match TRBD1. Germline V CDR1 and CDR2: GTSNPN, SVGIG (reference sequence). The V segment lost 0 bases and the J segment 11 bases; nucleotides outside the gene matches: 14. There are 15 residues in the CDR3.

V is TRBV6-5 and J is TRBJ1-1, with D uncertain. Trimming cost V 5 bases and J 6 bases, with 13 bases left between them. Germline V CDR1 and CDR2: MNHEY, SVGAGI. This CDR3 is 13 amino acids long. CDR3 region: CASSARSTPEAFF. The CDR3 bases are TGTGCCAGCAGTGCGAGGTCAACACCTGAAGCTTTCTTT.

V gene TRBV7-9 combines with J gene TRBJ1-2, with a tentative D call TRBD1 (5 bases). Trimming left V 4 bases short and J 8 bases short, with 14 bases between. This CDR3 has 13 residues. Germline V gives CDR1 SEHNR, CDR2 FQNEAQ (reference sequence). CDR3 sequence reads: CASSSTDTLGYTF. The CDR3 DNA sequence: TGTGCCAGCAGCTCGACGGACACTTTGGGCTACACCTTC. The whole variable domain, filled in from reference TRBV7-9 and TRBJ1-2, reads DTGVSQNPRHKITKRGQNVTFRCDPISEHNRLYWYRQTLGQGPEFLTYFQNEAQLEKSRLLSDRFSAERPKGSFSTLEIQRTEQGDSAMYLCASSSTDTLGYTFGSGTRLTVV.

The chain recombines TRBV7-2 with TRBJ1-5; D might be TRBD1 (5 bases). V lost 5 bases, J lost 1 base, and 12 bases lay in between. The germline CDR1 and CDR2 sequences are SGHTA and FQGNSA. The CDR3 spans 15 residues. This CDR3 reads CASSTNWDSNQPQHF. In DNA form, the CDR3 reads TGTGCCAGCAGCACAAATTGGGACAGCAATCAGCCCCAGCATTTT.

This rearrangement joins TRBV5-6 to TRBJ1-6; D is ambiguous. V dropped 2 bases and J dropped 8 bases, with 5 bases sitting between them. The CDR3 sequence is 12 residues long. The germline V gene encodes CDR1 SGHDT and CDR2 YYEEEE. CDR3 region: CASSFRDSPLHF. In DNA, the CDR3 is TGTGCCAGCAGCTTTCGGGATTCACCCCTCCACTTT.

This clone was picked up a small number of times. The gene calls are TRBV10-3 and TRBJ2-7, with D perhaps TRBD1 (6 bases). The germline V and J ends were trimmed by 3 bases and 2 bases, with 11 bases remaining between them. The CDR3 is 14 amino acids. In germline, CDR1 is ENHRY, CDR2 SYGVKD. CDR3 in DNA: TGTGCCATCAGTGACAGGGACATTGCCTACGAGCAGTACTTC. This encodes CAISDRDIAYEQYF.

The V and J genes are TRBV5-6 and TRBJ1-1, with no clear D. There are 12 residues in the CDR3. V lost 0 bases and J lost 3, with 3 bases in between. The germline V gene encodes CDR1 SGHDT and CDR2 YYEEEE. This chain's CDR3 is CASSLEDTEAFF. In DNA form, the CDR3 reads TGTGCCAGCAGCTTGGAGGACACTGAAGCTTTCTTT.

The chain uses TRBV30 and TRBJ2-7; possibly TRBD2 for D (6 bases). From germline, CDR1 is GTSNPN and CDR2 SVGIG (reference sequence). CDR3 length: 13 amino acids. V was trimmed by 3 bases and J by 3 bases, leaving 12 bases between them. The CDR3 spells CAWSHGTDYEQYF. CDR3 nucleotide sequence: TGTGCCTGGAGCCACGGGACTGACTACGAGCAGTACTTC.

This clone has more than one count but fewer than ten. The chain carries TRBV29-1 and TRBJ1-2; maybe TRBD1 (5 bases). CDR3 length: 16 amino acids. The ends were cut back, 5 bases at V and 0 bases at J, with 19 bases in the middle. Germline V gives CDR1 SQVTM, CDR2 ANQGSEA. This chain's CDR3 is CSVPTLQQASNYGYTF. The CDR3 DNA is TGCAGCGTTCCAACCCTTCAACAGGCCTCTAACTATGGCTACACCTTC. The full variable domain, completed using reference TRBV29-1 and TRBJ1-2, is SAVISQKPSRDICQRGTSLTIQCQVDSQVTMMFWYRQQPGQSLTLIATANQGSEATYESGFVIDKFPISRPNLTFSTLTVSNMSPEDSSIYLCSVPTLQQASNYGYTFGSGTRLTVV.

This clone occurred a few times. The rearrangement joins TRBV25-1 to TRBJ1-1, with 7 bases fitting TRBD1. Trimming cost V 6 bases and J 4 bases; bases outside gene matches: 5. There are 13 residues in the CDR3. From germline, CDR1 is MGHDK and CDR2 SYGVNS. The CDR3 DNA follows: TGTGCCAGCAGCCCAGGGGGGTCCACTGAAGCTTTCTTT. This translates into CASSPGGSTEAFF.

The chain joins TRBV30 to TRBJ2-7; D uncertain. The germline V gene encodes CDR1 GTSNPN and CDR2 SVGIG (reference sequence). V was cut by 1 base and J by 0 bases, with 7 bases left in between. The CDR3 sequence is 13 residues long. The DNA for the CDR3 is TGTGCCTGGAGTGAGAGGAGCTCCTACGAGCAGTACTTC. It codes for CAWSERSSYEQYF.

Written as DNA, the CDR3 is TGTGCCAGCAGCAAATACTACGAGCAGTACTTC. It codes for CASSKYYEQYF. This chain connects TRBV21-1 to TRBJ2-7; TRBD2 is taken as the D call from the table, unchecked against the DNA. TRBV21-1 is a documented pseudogene. The CDR3 covers 11 residues.

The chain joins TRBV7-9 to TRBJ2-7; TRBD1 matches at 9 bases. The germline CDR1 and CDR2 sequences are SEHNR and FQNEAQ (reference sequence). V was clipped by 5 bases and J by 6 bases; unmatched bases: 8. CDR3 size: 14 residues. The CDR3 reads CASSTRDRESEQYF. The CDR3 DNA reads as TGTGCCAGCAGCACACGGGACAGGGAGAGCGAGCAGTACTTC.

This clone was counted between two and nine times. This CDR3 is CSVFRSGGNNEQFF. The CDR3 nucleotides are TGCAGCGTTTTTCGTAGCGGGGGCAACAATGAGCAGTTCTTC. The J gene is TRBJ2-1, the V gene TRBV29-1, with 9 nucleotides matching TRBD2. This CDR3 spans 14 amino acids. The germline V gene encodes CDR1 SQVTM and CDR2 ANQGSEA. Trimming removed 5 bases from V and 5 bases from J; junction bases left unmatched: 7.

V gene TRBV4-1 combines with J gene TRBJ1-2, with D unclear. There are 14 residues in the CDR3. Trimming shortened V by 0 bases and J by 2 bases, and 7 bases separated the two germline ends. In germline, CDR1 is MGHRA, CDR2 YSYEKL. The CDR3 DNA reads TGCGCCAGCAGCCAAGATCGGATGAACTATGGCTACACCTTC. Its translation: CASSQDRMNYGYTF.

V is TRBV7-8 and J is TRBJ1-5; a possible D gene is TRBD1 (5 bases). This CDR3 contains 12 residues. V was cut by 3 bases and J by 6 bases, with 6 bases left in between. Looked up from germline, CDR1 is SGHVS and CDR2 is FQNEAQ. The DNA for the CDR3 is TGTGCCAGCAGCTTTCAGGGTCAGCCCCAGCATTTT. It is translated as CASSFQGQPQHF. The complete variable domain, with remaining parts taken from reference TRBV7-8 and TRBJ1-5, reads GAGVSQSPRYKVAKRGQDVALRCDPISGHVSLFWYQQALGQGPEFLTYFQNEAQLDKSGLPSDRFFAERPEGSVSTLKIQRTQQEDSAVYLCASSFQGQPQHFGDGTRLSIL.

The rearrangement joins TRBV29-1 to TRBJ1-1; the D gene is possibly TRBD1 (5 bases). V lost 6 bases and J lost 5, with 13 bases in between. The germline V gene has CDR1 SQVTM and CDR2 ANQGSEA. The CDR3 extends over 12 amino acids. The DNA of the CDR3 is TGCAGCGTCCCTCGCGAGGGGACTGAAGCTTTCTTT. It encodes CSVPREGTEAFF.

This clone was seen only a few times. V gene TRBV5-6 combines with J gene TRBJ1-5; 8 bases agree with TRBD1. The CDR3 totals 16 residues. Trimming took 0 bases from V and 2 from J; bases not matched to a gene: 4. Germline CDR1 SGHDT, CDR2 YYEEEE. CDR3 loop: CASSLGTGGGNQPQHF. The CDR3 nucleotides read TGTGCCAGCAGCTTGGGAACAGGGGGAGGCAATCAGCCCCAGCATTTT.

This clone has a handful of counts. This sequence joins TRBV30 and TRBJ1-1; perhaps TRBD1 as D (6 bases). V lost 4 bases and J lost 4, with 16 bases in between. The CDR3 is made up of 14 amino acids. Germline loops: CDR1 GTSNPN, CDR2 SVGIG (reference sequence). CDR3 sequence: CAWKPLGGPTEAFF. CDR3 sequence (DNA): TGTGCCTGGAAACCCCTGGGGGGGCCCACTGAAGCTTTCTTT.

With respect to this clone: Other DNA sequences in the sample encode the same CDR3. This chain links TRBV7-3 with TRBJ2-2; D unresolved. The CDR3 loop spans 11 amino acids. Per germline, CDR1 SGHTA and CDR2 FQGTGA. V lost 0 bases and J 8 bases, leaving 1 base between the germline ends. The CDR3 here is CASSLTGELFF. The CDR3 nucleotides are TGTGCCAGCAGCTTAACGGGGGAGCTGTTTTTT.

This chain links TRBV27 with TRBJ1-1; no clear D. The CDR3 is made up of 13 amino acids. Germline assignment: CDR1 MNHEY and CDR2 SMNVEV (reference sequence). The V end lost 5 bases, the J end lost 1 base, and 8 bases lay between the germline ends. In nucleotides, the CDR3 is TGTGCCAGCAGTCACCGGGGGAACACTGAAGCTTTCTTT. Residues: CASSHRGNTEAFF.

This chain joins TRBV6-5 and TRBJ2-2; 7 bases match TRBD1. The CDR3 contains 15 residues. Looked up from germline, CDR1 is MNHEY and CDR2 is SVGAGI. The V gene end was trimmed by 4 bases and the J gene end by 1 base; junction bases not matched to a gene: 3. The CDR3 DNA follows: TGTGCCAGCAGTTGGACAGGCGAGAACACCGGGGAGCTGTTTTTT. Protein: CASSWTGENTGELFF.

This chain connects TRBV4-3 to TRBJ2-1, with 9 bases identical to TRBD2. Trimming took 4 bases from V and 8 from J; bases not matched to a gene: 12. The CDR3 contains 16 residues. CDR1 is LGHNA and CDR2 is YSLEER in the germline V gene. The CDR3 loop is CASSPEWRGGMDEQFF. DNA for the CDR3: TGCGCCAGCAGCCCGGAGTGGCGGGGGGGCATGGATGAGCAGTTCTTC.

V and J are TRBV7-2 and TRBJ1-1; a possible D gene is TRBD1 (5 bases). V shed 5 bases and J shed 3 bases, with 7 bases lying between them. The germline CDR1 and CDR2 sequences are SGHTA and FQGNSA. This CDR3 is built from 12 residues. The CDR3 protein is CASSPGYTEAFF. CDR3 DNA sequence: TGTGCCAGCAGCCCAGGGTACACTGAAGCTTTCTTT.

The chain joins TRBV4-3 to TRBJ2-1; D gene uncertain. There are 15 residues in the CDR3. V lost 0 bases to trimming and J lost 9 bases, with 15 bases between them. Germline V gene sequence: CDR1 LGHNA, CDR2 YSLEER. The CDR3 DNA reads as TGCGCCAGCAGCCAAGAAGGTATGGGGTACGCTGAGCAGTTCTTC. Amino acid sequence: CASSQEGMGYAEQFF.

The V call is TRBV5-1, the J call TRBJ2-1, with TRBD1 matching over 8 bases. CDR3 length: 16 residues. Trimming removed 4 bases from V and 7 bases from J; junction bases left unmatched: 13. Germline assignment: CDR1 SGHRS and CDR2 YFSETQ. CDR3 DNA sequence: TGCGCCAGCAGCCCGACGACAGGGGACGAGTGGAATGAGCAGTTCTTC. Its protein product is CASSPTTGDEWNEQFF.

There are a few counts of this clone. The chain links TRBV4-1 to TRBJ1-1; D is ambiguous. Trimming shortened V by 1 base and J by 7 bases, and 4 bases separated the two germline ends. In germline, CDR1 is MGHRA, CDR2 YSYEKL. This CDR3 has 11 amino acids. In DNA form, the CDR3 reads TGCGCCAGCAGCCAAGGGCTTGAAGCTTTCTTT. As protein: CASSQGLEAFF.

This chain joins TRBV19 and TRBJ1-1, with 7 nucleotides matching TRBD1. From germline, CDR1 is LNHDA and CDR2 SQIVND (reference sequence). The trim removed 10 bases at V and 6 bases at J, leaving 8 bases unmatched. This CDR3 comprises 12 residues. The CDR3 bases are TGTGCCATCTCGACAGGGAGGGCTGAAGCTTTCTTT. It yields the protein CAISTGRAEAFF.

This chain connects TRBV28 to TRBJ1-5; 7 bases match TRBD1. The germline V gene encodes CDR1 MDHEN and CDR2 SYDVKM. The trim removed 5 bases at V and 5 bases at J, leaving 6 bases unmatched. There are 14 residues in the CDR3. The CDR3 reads CASSPRGGDQPQHF. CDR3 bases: TGTGCCAGCAGTCCCAGAGGGGGCGATCAGCCCCAGCATTTT.

The CDR3 sequence is CASSQDRTVENIQYF. The CDR3, as DNA: TGCGCCAGCAGCCAAGACAGGACAGTCGAAAACATTCAGTACTTC. The V call is TRBV4-3, the J call TRBJ2-4; possible D gene TRBD1, 6 bases. Germline V CDR1 and CDR2: LGHNA, YSLEER. V shed 0 bases and J shed 5 bases, with 11 bases lying between them. The CDR3 is 15 amino acids.

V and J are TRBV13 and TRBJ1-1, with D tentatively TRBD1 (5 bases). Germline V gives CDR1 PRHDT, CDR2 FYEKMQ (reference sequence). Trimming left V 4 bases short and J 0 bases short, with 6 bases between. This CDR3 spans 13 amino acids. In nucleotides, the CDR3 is TGTGCCAGCAGCTCGGGGGTGAACACTGAAGCTTTCTTT. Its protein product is CASSSGVNTEAFF. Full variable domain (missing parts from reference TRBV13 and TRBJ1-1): AAGVIQSPRHLIKEKRETATLKCYPIPRHDTVYWYQQGPGQDPQFLISFYEKMQSDKGSIPDRFSAQQFSDYHSELNMSSLELGDSALYFCASSSGVNTEAFFGQGTRLTVV.